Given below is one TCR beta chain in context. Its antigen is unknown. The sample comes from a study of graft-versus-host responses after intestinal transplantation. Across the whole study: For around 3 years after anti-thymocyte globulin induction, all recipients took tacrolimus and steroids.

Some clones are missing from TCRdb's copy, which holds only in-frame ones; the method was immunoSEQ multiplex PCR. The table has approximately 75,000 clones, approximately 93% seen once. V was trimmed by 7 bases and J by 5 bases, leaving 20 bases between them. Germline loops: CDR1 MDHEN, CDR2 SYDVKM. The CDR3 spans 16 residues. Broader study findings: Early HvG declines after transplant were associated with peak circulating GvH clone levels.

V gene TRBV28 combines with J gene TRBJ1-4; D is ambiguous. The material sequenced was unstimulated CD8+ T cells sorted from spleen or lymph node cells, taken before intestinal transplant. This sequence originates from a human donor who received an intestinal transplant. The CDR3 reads CASIPLRGSGNEKLFF. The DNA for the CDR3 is TGTGCCAGCATCCCTCTCCGGGGATCGGGGAATGAAAAACTGTTTTTT.